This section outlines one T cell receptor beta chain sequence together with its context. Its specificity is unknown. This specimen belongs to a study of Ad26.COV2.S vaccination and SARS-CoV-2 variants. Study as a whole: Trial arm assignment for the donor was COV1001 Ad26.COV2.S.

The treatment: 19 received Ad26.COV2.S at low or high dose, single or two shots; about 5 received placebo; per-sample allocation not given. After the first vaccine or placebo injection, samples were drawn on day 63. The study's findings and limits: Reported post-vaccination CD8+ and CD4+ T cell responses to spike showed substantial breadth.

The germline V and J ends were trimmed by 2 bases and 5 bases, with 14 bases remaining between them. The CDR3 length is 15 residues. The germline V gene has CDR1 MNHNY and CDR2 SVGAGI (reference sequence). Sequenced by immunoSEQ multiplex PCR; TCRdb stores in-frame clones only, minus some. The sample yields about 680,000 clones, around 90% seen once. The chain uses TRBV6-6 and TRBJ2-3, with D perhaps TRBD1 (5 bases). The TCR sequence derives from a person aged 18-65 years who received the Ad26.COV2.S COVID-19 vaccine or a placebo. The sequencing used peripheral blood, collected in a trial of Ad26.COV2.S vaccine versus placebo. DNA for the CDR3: TGTGCCAGCAGTTACGGACACCGATCGGGAGATACGCAGTATTTT. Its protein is CASSYGHRSGDTQYF.